The table lists the clone carrying this T cell receptor (beta chain) with a few counts. Its specificity is not known. This entry belongs to a study of T cell repertoires in cytomegalovirus infection. Turning to the study itself: From public TCR beta signatures came an indication of both CMV infection and matching HLA type.

This CDR3 comprises 19 residues. J lost 4 bases, V lost 2 bases, and 13 bases had no gene match. Germline V lookup: CDR1 SGHTA, CDR2 FQGTGA. TCRdb redid the calling of the reads with MiXCR, one entry per CDR3 protein. There are 650,000 to 900,000 distinct CDR3 sequences in the sample; about 33% occur only once, and about an eighth lies in the top ten. The chain uses TRBV7-3 and TRBJ2-2, with 10 bases identical to TRBD1. The source was cultured CD8+ T cells from PBMCs, collected from culture after CMV antigen stimulation. This TCR was sampled from a human donor in good health (CMV status not recorded). Some clones in this sample may be carry-over from other donors' samples. The CDR3 nucleotides are TGTGCCAGCAGCTTAGCTCCGGGACAGGGGCCTGGATCCACCGGGGAGCTGTTTTTT. Residues: CASSLAPGQGPGSTGELFF.